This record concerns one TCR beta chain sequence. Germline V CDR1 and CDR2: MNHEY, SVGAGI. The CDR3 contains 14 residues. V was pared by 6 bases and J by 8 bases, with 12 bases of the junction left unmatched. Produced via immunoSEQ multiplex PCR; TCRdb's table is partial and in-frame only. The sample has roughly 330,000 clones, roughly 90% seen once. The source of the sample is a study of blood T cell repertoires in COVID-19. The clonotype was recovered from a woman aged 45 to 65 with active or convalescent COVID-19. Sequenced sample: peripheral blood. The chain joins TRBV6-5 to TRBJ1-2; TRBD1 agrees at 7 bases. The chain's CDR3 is CASSLQGTGLGYTF. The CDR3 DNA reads TGTGCCAGCAGCCTACAGGGGACGGGCCTCGGCTACACCTTC.